Presented here are 30 T cell receptor beta chains from one specimen sequenced in a study of blood T cell repertoires in COVID-19. Clones were read by immunoSEQ multiplex PCR, and TCRdb kept only the in-frame ones, dropping some. The sample records around 180,000 clones, around three quarters being singletons. The sequencing sample was made of PBMCs or T cells enriched from blood (not recorded which). Every receptor here comes from a woman aged 45-65 years with acute COVID-19.

The gene calls are TRBV4-1 and TRBJ2-3, with D unclear. Trimming stripped 4 bases from V and 0 bases from J, with 11 bases between. Germline CDR1 MGHRA, CDR2 YSYEKL. The CDR3 is made up of 15 amino acids. DNA of the CDR3: TGCGCCAGCAGCCCATATAGTAGTAGCACAGATACGCAGTATTTT. Translated, it gives CASSPYSSSTDTQYF.

V and J are TRBV25-1 and TRBJ1-1, with 9 bases aligning to TRBD1. Trimming at V came to 6 bases and at J to 3 bases, leaving 8 bases not matched to a gene. The CDR3 is made up of 15 amino acids. In germline, CDR1 is MGHDK, CDR2 SYGVNS. The CDR3 sequence is CASRITGGEDTEAFF. CDR3 nucleotide sequence: TGTGCCAGCAGGATCACAGGGGGCGAGGACACTGAAGCTTTCTTT.

This clone was counted a single time. The chain joins TRBV27 to TRBJ1-2; the match to TRBD1 covers 8 bases. CDR1 is MNHEY, CDR2 SMNVEV, per germline (reference sequence). The CDR3 has 13 amino acids. With 10 bases clipped from V and 4 bases from J, the junction kept 8 bases outside the gene matches. The chain's CDR3 is CATTGGSGYGYTF. The CDR3 nucleotides read TGTGCCACAACAGGGGGGTCGGGCTATGGCTACACCTTC.

J is TRBJ1-3 and V is TRBV27, with D unclear. The V gene lost 2 bases and the J gene lost 2 bases, with 7 bases spanning the gap. The CDR3 covers 14 residues. Germline V CDR1 and CDR2: MNHEY, SMNVEV (reference sequence). CDR3 loop: CASSLEATGNTIYF. CDR3 in DNA: TGTGCCAGCAGTTTAGAAGCGACTGGAAACACCATATATTTT.

The chain links TRBV6-6 to TRBJ1-3; 7 bases fit TRBD1. V lost 5 bases to trimming and J lost 4 bases; unmatched junction nucleotides: 5. Looked up from germline, CDR1 is MNHNY and CDR2 is SVGAGI (reference sequence). The CDR3 covers 14 residues. The CDR3 is CASSDRVSGNTIYF. CDR3 coding DNA: TGTGCCAGCAGTGACAGGGTATCCGGAAACACCATATATTTT.

The chain uses TRBV9 and TRBJ2-3, with a tentative D call TRBD1 (5 bases). Germline V gives CDR1 SGDLS, CDR2 YYNGEE. Trimming took off 3 bases at V and 6 bases at J, with 8 bases between the two ends. The CDR3 consists of 12 residues. In DNA form, the CDR3 reads TGTGCCAGCAGCGCAGGGTCGGATACGCAGTATTTT. It specifies CASSAGSDTQYF.

The rearrangement links TRBV4-1 to TRBJ1-5; possibly TRBD1 for D (5 bases). Germline V gene data show CDR1 as MGHRA and CDR2 as YSYEKL. V lost 1 base, J lost 2 bases, and 15 bases lay in between. The CDR3 spans 17 residues. In DNA, the CDR3 is TGCGCCAGCAGCCAAGTTAGGGGCAGGGAGGGCAATCAGCCCCAGCATTTT. Residues: CASSQVRGREGNQPQHF.

V usage is TRBV9 and J usage is TRBJ2-1; 12 nucleotides line up with TRBD2. Germline V gives CDR1 SGDLS, CDR2 YYNGEE. This CDR3 comprises 15 residues. V lost 4 bases, J lost 7 bases, and 6 bases stayed unmatched. CDR3: CASSILAGGRNEQFF. The CDR3 bases are TGTGCCAGCAGCATTCTAGCGGGGGGGCGTAATGAGCAGTTCTTC. Filled out from reference TRBV9 and TRBJ2-1, the complete variable domain reads DSGVTQTPKHLITATGQRVTLRCSPRSGDLSVYWYQQSLDQGLQFLIQYYNGEERAKGNILERFSAQQFPDLHSELNLSSLELGDSALYFCASSILAGGRNEQFFGPGTRLTVL.

V and J are TRBV7-8 and TRBJ1-5; D might be TRBD1 (5 bases). CDR3 length equals 14 residues. The germline V gene encodes CDR1 SGHVS and CDR2 FQNEAQ. Trimming took 2 bases from V and 7 from J, leaving 12 bases between them. This CDR3 reads CASSLPQGRQPQHF. The CDR3 DNA is TGTGCCAGCAGCTTACCCCAGGGAAGACAGCCCCAGCATTTT.

This clone was picked up one time. Other DNA sequences of this sample code for an identical CDR3. The V call is TRBV5-1, the J call TRBJ2-1; the D gene is possibly TRBD2 (7 bases). Per germline, CDR1 SGHRS and CDR2 YFSETQ. The CDR3 is made up of 16 amino acids. Trimming cost V 1 base and J 6 bases, with 17 bases left between them. CDR3 region: CASSLLGGGGGNEQFF. CDR3 coding DNA: TGCGCCAGCAGCTTGCTTGGGGGGGGCGGGGGCAATGAGCAGTTCTTC.

The chain employs TRBV7-9 and TRBJ2-1, with a tentative D call TRBD2 (7 bases). V lost 1 base and J lost 5, with 15 bases in between. Germline values: CDR1 SEHNR, CDR2 FQNEAQ (reference sequence). The length of the CDR3 is 16 residues. CDR3 nucleotides: TGTGCCAGCAGCTTAGTGGGGTCCGGGGGGCACAATGAGCAGTTCTTC. Amino acid sequence: CASSLVGSGGHNEQFF. Full variable domain (rest looked up from reference TRBV7-9 and TRBJ2-1): DTGVSQNPRHKITKRGQNVTFRCDPISEHNRLYWYRQTLGQGPEFLTYFQNEAQLEKSRLLSDRFSAERPKGSFSTLEIQRTEQGDSAMYLCASSLVGSGGHNEQFFGPGTRLTVL.

V usage is TRBV24-1 and J usage is TRBJ2-3; 11 nucleotides align to TRBD1. V shed 4 bases, J shed 4 bases, and the junction held 0 bases outside the gene matches. CDR1 is KGHDR, CDR2 SFDVKD, per germline. The CDR3 has 14 residues. CDR3 sequence: CATSEDRGPDTQYF. In DNA form, the CDR3 reads TGTGCCACCAGTGAGGACAGGGGGCCAGATACGCAGTATTTT.

V and J are TRBV27 and TRBJ1-2; D possibly corresponds to TRBD1 (5 bases). Germline V gene data show CDR1 as MNHEY and CDR2 as SMNVEV (reference sequence). CDR3 length: 14 residues. With 1 base removed from V and 8 bases from J, the gap between germline ends came to 14 bases. The CDR3 DNA reads TGTGCCAGCAGTTTATTAGGGGCCCTGGGGGGCTACACCTTC. Residues: CASSLLGALGGYTF.

This clone was picked up a small number of times. The chain carries TRBV18 and TRBJ2-2, with 7 positions matching TRBD1. Germline trimming cut 3 bases from V and 7 bases from J; bases unmatched to any gene: 8. Germline loops: CDR1 KGHSH, CDR2 LQKENI. The CDR3 runs 15 residues. CDR3 sequence: CASSPTGFDVGELFF. The CDR3 DNA is TGTGCCAGCTCACCGACAGGGTTCGATGTCGGGGAGCTGTTTTTT.

V gene TRBV3-1 (or the pseudogene TRBV3-2) combines with J gene TRBJ2-2; TRBD2 is a possible D gene (5 bases). This CDR3 is built from 16 residues. Germline assignment: CDR1 LGHDT and CDR2 YNNKEL (reference sequence). Between the trimmed V and J ends, which lost 4 bases and 2 bases, there was a span of 14 bases. The CDR3 protein is CASSPRRAVNTGELFF. The CDR3 nucleotides are TGTGCCAGCAGCCCCAGGAGAGCGGTAAACACCGGGGAGCTGTTTTTT.

The gene calls are TRBV24-1 and TRBJ1-2; D gene uncertain. Germline V lookup: CDR1 KGHDR, CDR2 SFDVKD. Trimming removed 5 bases from V and 3 bases from J, with 12 bases in between. This CDR3 spans 14 amino acids. The CDR3 sequence: CATSAYPGYYGYTF. In DNA form, the CDR3 reads TGTGCCACCAGTGCCTACCCCGGGTACTATGGCTACACCTTC.

The V call is TRBV6-5, the J call TRBJ1-2; no clear D. The V gene's germline CDR1 is MNHEY and CDR2 SVGAGI. The CDR3 has 13 residues. V was pared by 3 bases and J by 3 bases, with 8 bases between. CDR3 in amino acids: CASSYERDYGYTF. In nucleotides, the CDR3 is TGTGCCAGCAGTTATGAACGGGACTATGGCTACACCTTC.

The chain couples TRBV2 to TRBJ2-7, with 8 bases that match TRBD1. Germline lookup yields CDR1 SNHLY and CDR2 FYNNEI. This CDR3 spans 14 amino acids. Trimming cost V 5 bases and J 6 bases; bases outside gene matches: 9. CDR3 coding DNA: TGTGCCAGCAGTTCCGGGACAGGCTCTGGCGAGCAGTACGTC. Encoded protein: CASSSGTGSGEQYV.

Here the CDR3 DNA reads TGTGCCAGCGGCCCACCCGGGACAGGGCCTTACACCTTC. This codes for CASGPPGTGPYTF. This chain links TRBV6-4 with TRBJ1-2; 9 bases line up with TRBD1. Germline CDR1 MRHNA, CDR2 SNTAGT. The CDR3 covers 13 residues. V lost 8 bases and J lost 11; bases outside the gene matches: 12.

The chain combines TRBV4-2 with TRBJ1-4; TRBD1 is a possible D gene (6 bases). Germline assignment: CDR1 LGHNA and CDR2 YNFKEQ. The CDR3 has 16 residues. V gave up 0 bases and J gave up 0 bases, with 8 bases separating them. The CDR3 DNA reads TGTGCCAGCAGCCAAGATGGGACAACAACTAATGAAAAACTGTTTTTT. Protein sequence: CASSQDGTTTNEKLFF.

The chain recombines TRBV28 with TRBJ1-5, with TRBD1 as a possible D gene (5 bases). The CDR3 loop spans 14 amino acids. V lost 2 bases and J lost 7, with 12 bases in between. Germline CDR1 reads MDHEN; CDR2 reads SYDVKM. Here the CDR3 reads CASSLRRGKQPQHF. The CDR3 bases are TGTGCCAGCAGTTTAAGAAGGGGAAAACAGCCCCAGCATTTT. Looking up the rest from reference TRBV28 and TRBJ1-5 gives the full variable domain: DVKVTQSSRYLVKRTGEKVFLECVQDMDHENMFWYRQDPGLGLRLIYFSYDVKMKEKGDIPEGYSVSREKKERFSLILESASTNQTSMYLCASSLRRGKQPQHFGDGTRLSIL.

This clone appeared a few times. This sequence joins TRBV19 and TRBJ1-5; D is unclear. The ends were cut back, 6 bases at V and 3 bases at J, with 12 bases in the middle. The CDR3 sequence is 14 residues long. Germline V gene sequence: CDR1 LNHDA, CDR2 SQIVND (reference sequence). DNA of the CDR3: TGTGCCAGTAGGGCCTTAACTAACAATCAGCCCCAGCATTTT. It encodes CASRALTNNQPQHF.

V is TRBV3-1 (or the pseudogene TRBV3-2) and J is TRBJ1-1; a possible D gene is TRBD1 (6 bases). Germline V gives CDR1 LGHDT, CDR2 YNNKEL (reference sequence). This CDR3 spans 16 amino acids. The V end was cut by 1 base, the J end by 6 bases, with 18 bases between. The CDR3 here is CASSQARWRGLAEAFF. The CDR3 DNA follows: TGTGCCAGCAGCCAAGCCCGGTGGCGGGGGCTCGCTGAAGCTTTCTTT.

This clone was counted a few times. The chain combines TRBV6-1 with TRBJ2-7; possibly TRBD2 for D (5 bases). This CDR3 comprises 17 residues. V lost 1 base and J lost 0, with 16 bases in between. Germline CDR1 MNHNS, CDR2 SASEGT. The DNA for the CDR3 is TGTGCCAGCAGTGAAGACGTACCGGGATTCCACTCCTACGAGCAGTACGTC. It is translated as CASSEDVPGFHSYEQYV.

The chain links TRBV28 to TRBJ1-4; 11 positions match TRBD1. The trim removed 6 bases at V and 8 bases at J, leaving 5 bases unmatched. Germline CDR1 reads MDHEN; CDR2 reads SYDVKM. This CDR3 contains 14 residues. The CDR3 spells CASRAGTGGEKLFF. Written as DNA, the CDR3 is TGTGCCAGCAGGGCCGGGACAGGGGGAGAAAAACTGTTTTTT.

The chain couples TRBV25-1 to TRBJ1-5, with 7 bases that match TRBD1. Germline CDR1 is MGHDK and CDR2 is SYGVNS. The trim removed 7 bases at V and 4 bases at J, leaving 19 bases unmatched. The CDR3 loop spans 18 amino acids. In DNA, the CDR3 is TGTGCCAGCATATCGAACCAACTCCGGGACAGCCCAAATCAGCCCCAGCATTTT. Translated: CASISNQLRDSPNQPQHF.

This rearrangement joins TRBV6-5 to TRBJ2-3; D may be TRBD2 (7 bases). The V end was cut by 11 bases, the J end by 2 bases, with 17 bases between. The CDR3 has 14 amino acids. Per the germline V gene, CDR1 is MNHEY and CDR2 is SVGAGI. The CDR3 here is CAAESGDNTDTQYF. As DNA, the CDR3 is TGTGCCGCCGAGAGCGGGGACAACACAGATACGCAGTATTTT.

The chain couples TRBV5-8 to TRBJ2-1; D not resolved. Germline CDR1 SGHTS, CDR2 YDEGEE. V lost 1 base and J 0 bases, leaving 8 bases between the germline ends. The CDR3 extends over 15 amino acids. The CDR3 spells CASSLLPYSYNEQFF. CDR3 sequence (DNA): TGTGCCAGCAGCTTGTTACCCTACTCCTACAATGAGCAGTTCTTC. Variable domain in full (rest from reference TRBV5-8 and TRBJ2-1): EAGVTQSPTHLIKTRGQQATLRCSPISGHTSVYWYQQALGLGLQFLLWYDEGEERNRGNFPPRFSGRQFPNYSSELNVNALELEDSALYLCASSLLPYSYNEQFFGPGTRLTVL.

Comment on this clone: Its ends do not fully match the called genes, so a read error is possible. The chain combines TRBV7-7 with TRBJ2-5, with a possible D match to TRBD1 (6 bases). This CDR3 is 15 amino acids long. Per germline, CDR1 SSHAT and CDR2 FNYEAQ (reference sequence). The CDR3 region has the DNA TGTGCTAGCAGCTTAGGGGACACGAAGGTAGAGACCCAGTACTTC. As protein: CASSLGDTKVETQYF.

This clone was counted between two and nine times. The CDR3 DNA is TGTGCCAGCAGCCAAGCCGCGGGACAGGCGGGGTATAGCAATCAGCCCCAGCATTTT. This codes for CASSQAAGQAGYSNQPQHF. The chain has TRBV4-2 and TRBJ1-5, with 8 bases fitting TRBD1. The CDR3 covers 19 residues. V shed 1 base and J 0 bases; nucleotides not matched to a gene: 11. The V gene's germline CDR1 is LGHNA and CDR2 YNFKEQ.